A single sample is the source of the 32 T cell receptor beta chains below, sequenced in a study of T cell repertoires in cytomegalovirus infection. MiXCR, applied by TCRdb to the reads, yields one record per CDR3 protein. The sample includes about 740,000 distinct CDR3 sequences, less than 40% seen only once; the top ten take around 2.6%. Material for sequencing was PBMCs. Source of these receptors: a human donor in good health (CMV status not recorded). Some clones in this sample may be carry-over from other donors' samples.

This clonotype was seen only a few times. The V gene is TRBV28, the J gene TRBJ2-1, with D possibly matching TRBD2 (5 bases). Germline CDR1 and CDR2: MDHEN and SYDVKM. The germline V and J ends were trimmed by 3 bases and 6 bases, with 12 bases remaining between them. The CDR3 sequence is 14 residues long. The CDR3 sequence: CASSFGGVSNEQFF. The DNA of the CDR3 is TGTGCCAGCAGTTTTGGAGGAGTTAGCAATGAGCAGTTCTTC.

The chain has TRBV14 and TRBJ2-3; the match to TRBD2 covers 10 bases. Germline assignment: CDR1 SGHDN and CDR2 FVKESK. J lost 3 bases, V lost 4 bases, and 16 bases had no gene match. The CDR3 is 19 residues long. This chain's CDR3 is CASSLPPPSGSRITDTQYF. CDR3 bases: TGTGCCAGCAGCCTCCCACCCCCTAGCGGGAGTAGGATTACAGATACGCAGTATTTT. The full variable domain, rest sourced from reference TRBV14 and TRBJ2-3, is EAGVTQFPSHSVIEKGQTVTLRCDPISGHDNLYWYRRVMGKEIKFLLHFVKESKQDESGMPNNRFLAERTGGTYSTLKVQPAELEDSGVYFCASSLPPPSGSRITDTQYFGPGTRLTVL.

The V call is TRBV7-4, the J call TRBJ2-2; D is unclear. V was cut by 0 bases and J by 3 bases, with 11 bases left in between. The CDR3 totals 16 residues. The germline V gene has CDR1 SGHVT and CDR2 SQSDAQ. This chain's CDR3 is CASSLADVLHTGELFF. The CDR3 DNA reads as TGTGCCAGCAGCTTAGCGGACGTACTACACACCGGGGAGCTGTTTTTT.

The rearrangement joins TRBV6-6 to TRBJ2-5; D may be TRBD1 (6 bases). The germline CDR1 and CDR2 sequences are MNHNY and SVGAGI (reference sequence). This CDR3 comprises 14 residues. Trimming left V 3 bases short and J 5 bases short, with 13 bases between. As DNA, the CDR3 is TGTGCCAGCAGTTATGGGGACACCCGGGAGACCCAGTACTTC. It is translated as CASSYGDTRETQYF.

V and J are TRBV10-3 and TRBJ2-7; weak D call: TRBD2 (6 bases). In germline, CDR1 is ENHRY, CDR2 SYGVKD. V lost 6 bases and J 3 bases, leaving 15 bases between the germline ends. The CDR3 covers 14 residues. The CDR3 DNA reads TGTGCCATCAGATACTCCCTCGGGGGCTACGAGCAGTACTTC. Translated, it gives CAIRYSLGGYEQYF.

This chain links TRBV12-3 or TRBV12-4 with TRBJ2-7; D is unclear. CDR3 size: 14 residues. V lost 3 bases to trimming and J lost 2 bases, with 11 bases between them. The CDR3 bases are TGTGCCAGCAGTTTGGACCTTCGAGCCTACGAGCAGTACTTC. Amino acids: CASSLDLRAYEQYF.

This clonotype has only a few counts. The V call is TRBV6-8, the J call TRBJ1-1; D is uncertain. The CDR3 is 16 residues long. The germline V gene has CDR1 MNHGY and CDR2 SAAAGT. The germline V and J ends were trimmed by 6 bases and 4 bases, with 21 bases remaining between them. The CDR3 region is CASSPRVAFTSTEAFF. In nucleotides, the CDR3 is TGTGCCAGCAGCCCGCGAGTGGCTTTTACCAGCACTGAAGCTTTCTTT.

For this clonotype: The junction departs from the called germline gene at one end, perhaps through a read error. The chain recombines TRBV7-6 with TRBJ1-5, with no clear D. The length of the CDR3 is 13 residues. Per the germline V gene, CDR1 is SGHVS and CDR2 is FNYEAQ. The CDR3 reads CASSSALNQPQHF. As DNA, the CDR3 is TGTGCTAGCAGTTCCGCTCTCAATCAGCCCCAGCATTTT.

This clonotype was counted between two and nine times. The V gene is TRBV7-9, the J gene TRBJ2-3; 10 positions agree with TRBD2. V dropped 5 bases and J dropped 2; count of bases not matched to a gene: 7. CDR3 length equals 16 residues. Germline-derived CDR1 and CDR2 are SEHNR and FQNEAQ (reference sequence). The CDR3 DNA reads as TGTGCCAGCAGCGTACTAGCGGGGAGCAACACAGATACGCAGTATTTT. Translated, it gives CASSVLAGSNTDTQYF.

This clonotype was detected a few times. The chain is built from TRBV28 and TRBJ1-1, with TRBD1 matching over 7 bases. The CDR3 is 16 amino acids. CDR1 and CDR2 (germline): MDHEN, SYDVKM. The V segment lost 4 bases and the J segment 7 bases; nucleotides outside the gene matches: 15. CDR3: CASSSQGLFPYDEAFF. The CDR3 DNA reads as TGTGCCAGCAGTTCACAGGGGTTATTCCCGTATGATGAAGCTTTCTTT.

The chain carries TRBV28 and TRBJ1-1; D uncertain. Germline-derived CDR1 and CDR2 are MDHEN and SYDVKM. The V end was cut by 4 bases, the J end by 4 bases, with 19 bases between. This CDR3 is 16 amino acids long. The CDR3 region is CASSSRAWSAGTEAFF. CDR3 DNA sequence: TGTGCCAGCAGTTCCCGAGCATGGTCGGCAGGCACTGAAGCTTTCTTT.

The chain combines TRBV28 with TRBJ1-5; possible D gene TRBD1, 5 bases. The V end was cut by 6 bases, the J end by 6 bases, with 12 bases between. The CDR3 loop spans 13 amino acids. CDR1 MDHEN and CDR2 SYDVKM come from the germline V gene. CDR3 residues: CASSIAGTQPQHF. The CDR3 region has the DNA TGTGCCAGCAGCATCGCCGGGACTCAGCCCCAGCATTTT.

This chain connects TRBV28 to TRBJ2-2, with a tentative D call TRBD1 (5 bases). Looked up from germline, CDR1 is MDHEN and CDR2 is SYDVKM. The CDR3 is made up of 15 amino acids. The germline V and J ends were trimmed by 2 bases and 5 bases, with 12 bases remaining between them. In DNA form, the CDR3 reads TGTGCCAGCAGTTTACTGAACAGGTTAACCGGGGAGCTGTTTTTT. It encodes CASSLLNRLTGELFF.

This clonotype occurred a few times. The rearrangement joins TRBV28 to TRBJ1-1, with D hard to call. V lost 2 bases and J 10 bases, leaving 11 bases between the germline ends. This CDR3 has 12 amino acids. Germline V gene data show CDR1 as MDHEN and CDR2 as SYDVKM. CDR3 in DNA: TGTGCCAGCAGTTTAAAGGGCGTGGGAGCTTTCTTT. Its translation: CASSLKGVGAFF.

In this sample, this clonotype turned up a few times. CDR3 sequence reads: CASSLNPGRSGNTIYF. CDR3 nucleotide sequence: TGTGCCAGCAGCTTAAACCCCGGACGGAGTGGAAACACCATATATTTT. This chain joins TRBV7-9 and TRBJ1-3; D uncertain. The CDR3 length is 16 residues. Germline V gene data show CDR1 as SEHNR and CDR2 as FQNEAQ (reference sequence). Between the trimmed V and J ends, which lost 2 bases and 3 bases, there was a span of 14 bases.

Only a few counts were recorded for this clonotype. The V and J genes are TRBV9 and TRBJ1-6; no firm D call. The CDR3 has 12 residues. V was clipped by 0 bases and J by 11 bases, with 6 bases between them. The germline gives CDR1 SGDLS, CDR2 YYNGEE. The CDR3 DNA reads as TGTGCCAGCAGCGTAGGGGGAGCACCCCTCCACTTT. This translates into CASSVGGAPLHF.

This clonotype was picked up a small number of times. The chain uses TRBV19 and TRBJ1-2; TRBD1 matches at 12 bases. The germline V gene has CDR1 LNHDA and CDR2 SQIVND (reference sequence). The CDR3 is 15 residues long. Losses at the gene ends were 5 bases for V and 4 bases for J; bases not matched to a gene: 5. CDR3 protein: CASSEGQGASYGYTF. The CDR3 nucleotides are TGTGCCAGTAGTGAGGGACAGGGGGCGAGCTATGGCTACACCTTC.

The gene calls are TRBV28 and TRBJ2-7, with D possibly TRBD1 on 6 matching bases. There are 14 residues in the CDR3. Trimming removed 6 bases from V and 0 bases from J, with 12 bases in between. Germline CDR1 is MDHEN and CDR2 is SYDVKM. This CDR3 is CASSSPGHSYEQYF. The CDR3 DNA reads TGTGCCAGCAGCTCTCCGGGACACTCCTACGAGCAGTACTTC.

This clonotype showed up just a few times. The chain recombines TRBV5-8 with TRBJ2-7, with TRBD1 identical over 8 bases. The J segment lost 3 bases and the V segment lost 2 bases, leaving 7 bases of the junction unmatched. Germline CDR1 and CDR2: SGHTS and YDEGEE. CDR3 length: 15 residues. CDR3 DNA sequence: TGTGCCAGCAGCTTACGGACAGGGCTGATCTACGAGCAGTACTTC. Its protein is CASSLRTGLIYEQYF. The variable domain in full, completed from reference TRBV5-8 and TRBJ2-7, reads EAGVTQSPTHLIKTRGQQATLRCSPISGHTSVYWYQQALGLGLQFLLWYDEGEERNRGNFPPRFSGRQFPNYSSELNVNALELEDSALYLCASSLRTGLIYEQYFGPGTRLTVT.

CDR3 nucleotide sequence: TGTGCCAGCAGCCCAGGGACAGCACCGGGACTAGCGATCGACGAGCAGTACTTC. As protein: CASSPGTAPGLAIDEQYF. The rearrangement joins TRBV5-8 to TRBJ2-7; 10 nucleotides agree with TRBD2. J lost 5 bases, V lost 4 bases, and 18 bases had no gene match. The CDR3 extends over 18 amino acids. Germline lookup yields CDR1 SGHTS and CDR2 YDEGEE.

There are a few counts of this clonotype. The genes are TRBV5-8 and TRBJ2-3; D is possibly TRBD1 or TRBD2 (5 bases each). The CDR3 runs 16 residues. The V end lost 7 bases, the J end lost 0 bases, and 18 bases lay between the germline ends. CDR1 and CDR2 from the germline V gene are SGHTS and YDEGEE. The CDR3 DNA sequence: TGTGCCAGCCGGGATTTAGTAGGGGAAAGCACAGATACGCAGTATTTT. It translates to CASRDLVGESTDTQYF.

The gene calls are TRBV12-3 or TRBV12-4 and TRBJ1-5; D gene uncertain. The CDR3 runs to 15 residues. V was pared by 6 bases and J by 2 bases, with 14 bases between. The CDR3 DNA reads TGTGCCAGCAGCCTCCAAGGAGGGCGCAATCAGCCCCAGCATTTT. This gives the protein CASSLQGGRNQPQHF.

This clonotype was counted at least ten times. The CDR3 nucleotides are TGCAGTGCTAGAGAGGGGGCCACTGAAGCTTTCTTT. Encoded protein: CSAREGATEAFF. The chain joins TRBV20-1 to TRBJ1-1; perhaps TRBD1 as D (6 bases). Trimming pared 0 bases from V and 4 bases from J, leaving 6 bases between. The germline V gene has CDR1 DFQATT and CDR2 SNEGSKA (reference sequence). The CDR3 spans 12 residues.

The sample holds a few counts of this clonotype. The chain links TRBV3-1 to TRBJ2-7, with D perhaps assigned TRBD1 or TRBD2 (7 bases each). The germline gives CDR1 LGHDT, CDR2 YNNKEL (reference sequence). Trimming removed 4 bases at V and 6 bases at J, with 19 bases between. This CDR3 comprises 15 residues. The chain's CDR3 is CASSPRAGQLIEQYF. The DNA for the CDR3 is TGTGCCAGCAGCCCCCGAGCGGGACAGTTGATCGAGCAGTACTTC.

CDR3 residues: CASSSTNRVGGYEQYF. The CDR3, as DNA: TGTGCCAGCAGCTCTACAAACAGGGTAGGAGGGTACGAGCAGTACTTC. V gene TRBV7-9 combines with J gene TRBJ2-7; the D gene could be TRBD1 or TRBD2 (6 bases each). V lost 4 bases and J lost 4, with 20 bases in between. There are 16 residues in the CDR3. Germline V CDR1 and CDR2: SEHNR, FQNEAQ (reference sequence).

This clonotype was seen a handful of times. The rearrangement joins TRBV6-2 or TRBV6-3 to TRBJ2-7; D unresolved. Trimming shortened V by 6 bases and J by 3 bases, and 12 bases separated the two germline ends. CDR1 MNHEY and CDR2 SVGEGT come from the germline V gene. CDR3 length: 13 amino acids. The CDR3 protein is CASSLTSDYEQYF. The CDR3 DNA follows: TGTGCCAGCAGCCTGACAAGCGACTACGAGCAGTACTTC.

The chain couples TRBV12-3 or TRBV12-4 to TRBJ1-5, with D perhaps matching TRBD1 (5 bases). This CDR3 contains 16 residues. The V gene lost 4 bases and the J gene lost 6 bases, with 19 bases spanning the gap. CDR3 DNA: TGTGCCAGCAGTTCGCAGGGTTCCGAATGGGGTCAGCCCCAGCATTTT. Amino acid sequence: CASSSQGSEWGQPQHF.

The chain joins TRBV19 to TRBJ2-5; D possibly corresponds to TRBD2 (5 bases). V was clipped by 7 bases and J by 2 bases, with 17 bases between them. Germline V lookup: CDR1 LNHDA, CDR2 SQIVND (reference sequence). The CDR3 has 15 amino acids. The CDR3 is CASMMFQRGQETQYF. CDR3 in DNA: TGTGCCAGTATGATGTTTCAGCGAGGGCAAGAGACCCAGTACTTC.

The DNA of the CDR3 is TGTGCCAGCAGCTTAGTCCGGGACAGGGTCTACGAGCAGTACTTC. Translation: CASSLVRDRVYEQYF. This chain joins TRBV7-9 and TRBJ2-7; 9 bases line up with TRBD1. The CDR3 runs 15 residues. Germline CDR1 is SEHNR and CDR2 is FQNEAQ (reference sequence). The trim removed 1 base at V and 3 bases at J, leaving 4 bases unmatched.

This clonotype was observed many times. This chain joins TRBV7-2 and TRBJ1-1; tentative D call: TRBD1 (5 bases). This CDR3 is built from 16 residues. Trimming pared 0 bases from V and 1 base from J, leaving 12 bases between. CDR1 is SGHTA, CDR2 FQGNSA, per germline. The CDR3 DNA follows: TGTGCCAGCAGCTTAGCCCATTCGAGGGGGAACACTGAAGCTTTCTTT. Its translation is CASSLAHSRGNTEAFF.

The chain recombines TRBV10-3 with TRBJ1-1; 7 bases are shared with TRBD1. This CDR3 is 15 amino acids long. V was clipped by 4 bases and J by 5 bases; unmatched bases: 10. CDR1 is ENHRY, CDR2 SYGVKD, per germline. CDR3 bases: TGTGCCATCAGTGGGGCGAGACAGGGTAGGACTGAAGCTTTCTTT. Translation gives CAISGARQGRTEAFF.

This clonotype came up many times. The chain carries TRBV7-8 and TRBJ1-5; D gene ambiguous. CDR1 is SGHVS and CDR2 is FQNEAQ in the germline V gene. The length of the CDR3 is 14 residues. V lost 4 bases and J 2 bases, leaving 9 bases between the germline ends. CDR3 in DNA: TGTGCCAGCAGCTCGGTATGGGGCAATCAGCCCCAGCATTTT. It encodes CASSSVWGNQPQHF.